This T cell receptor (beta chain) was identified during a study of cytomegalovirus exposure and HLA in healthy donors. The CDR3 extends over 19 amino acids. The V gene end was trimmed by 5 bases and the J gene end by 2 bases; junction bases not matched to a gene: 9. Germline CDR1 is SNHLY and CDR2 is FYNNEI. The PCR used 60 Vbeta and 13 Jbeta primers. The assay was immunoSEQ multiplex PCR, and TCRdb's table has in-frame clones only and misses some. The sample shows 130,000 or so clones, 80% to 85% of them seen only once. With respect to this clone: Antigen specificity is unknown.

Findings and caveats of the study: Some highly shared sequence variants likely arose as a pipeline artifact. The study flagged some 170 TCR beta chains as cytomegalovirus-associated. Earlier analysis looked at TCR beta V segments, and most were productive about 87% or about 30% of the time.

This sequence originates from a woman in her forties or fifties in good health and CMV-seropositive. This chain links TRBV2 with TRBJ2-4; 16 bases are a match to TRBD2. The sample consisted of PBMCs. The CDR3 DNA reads TGTGCCAGCAGTCGTACCGGGACTAGCGGGAGGGGAACCAAAAACATTCAGTACTTC. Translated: CASSRTGTSGRGTKNIQYF.